The subject of this entry is one T cell receptor beta chain. This sample is part of a study of cytomegalovirus exposure and HLA in healthy donors. Germline assignment: CDR1 MDHEN and CDR2 SYDVKM. Trimming took 5 bases from V and 9 from J; bases not matched to a gene: 9. The CDR3 contains 16 residues. Researchers ran the PCR with 60 Vbeta and 13 Jbeta primers. The table came from immunoSEQ multiplex PCR; TCRdb's copy has only in-frame clones and leaves some out. Seen in this sample are about 74,000 clones; the ten most common clones hold 7.5%. The chain recombines TRBV28 with TRBJ2-1, with 14 bases fitting TRBD2. The sequenced sample was PBMCs. The receptor comes from a female donor in good health and CMV-seropositive. CDR3 nucleotide sequence: TGTGCCAGCAGTCCCCAGGGGACTAGCGGGAGATCTGAGCAGTTCTTC. Translating gives CASSPQGTSGRSEQFF.